The text below deals with one T cell receptor (beta chain). The antigen is unknown. The data stem from a study of T cells in Graves' hyperthyroidism and ophthalmopathy. Whole-study findings and limits: Most thyroid clonotypes that were expanded above 0.001 also turned up in blood. Separating ophthalmopathy from stable hyperthyroidism was achieved by a 13 V-J model.

About 10 ml of fresh peripheral blood supplied the PBMCs. The germline gives CDR1 GTSNPN, CDR2 SVGIG (reference sequence). This CDR3 is built from 11 residues. Trimming cost V 1 base and J 6 bases, with 7 bases left between them. RNA transcripts yielded amplified TCR beta CDR3 regions. Carried out on the TCR CDR3, a first-round RT-PCR used the HTBI primer set. TCRdb ran MiXCR on the multiplex PCR reads and lists one entry per CDR3 protein. The table has around 800,000 distinct CDR3 sequences, around 39% seen once. The V gene is TRBV30, the J gene TRBJ2-7; D gene unclear. This TCR came from a man between 18 and 29 years old with Graves' hyperthyroidism. The sample comprised blood. For the CDR3, the DNA is TGTGCCTGGAGTGGCGGCGGCGAGCAGTACTTC. This sequence encodes CAWSGGGEQYF.